A selection of T cell receptor beta chains follows, all from one sample in a study of blood T cell repertoires in COVID-19. Sequencing used immunoSEQ multiplex PCR; TCRdb keeps in-frame clones, though not all of them. This table has more than 250,000 clones, approximately 89% appearing once. Sequencing was carried out using peripheral blood. Receptor source: a woman younger than 45 with COVID-19, enrolled during active disease. Each CDR3 is given with its conserved first and last residue. Each record gives: clone size, V gene, J gene, D gene, CDR3 protein, CDR3 DNA. D genes are given only for firm matches. The size field is filled for only some rows; it gives once, few, many or a size class.

-,TRBV6-5,TRBJ2-5,TRBD2,CASSYSPGGFQETQYF,TGTGCCAGCAGTTACTCTCCGGGGGGTTTTCAAGAGACCCAGTACTTC
-,TRBV11-2,TRBJ1-2,-,CASSSQGGYGYTF,TGTGCCAGCAGCTCCCAGGGAGGCTATGGCTACACCTTC
-,TRBV19,TRBJ2-7,-,CASSITPQAGFPYEQYF,TGTGCCAGTAGTATAACTCCCCAGGCTGGGTTCCCCTACGAGCAGTACTTC
-,TRBV29-1,TRBJ1-6,TRBD1,CSVVETGSNSPLHF,TGCAGCGTTGTGGAGACAGGGAGTAATTCACCCCTCCACTTT
-,TRBV5-4,TRBJ1-6,TRBD1,CASSKGGATGWNSPLHF,TGTGCCAGCAGCAAGGGGGGAGCGACAGGGTGGAATTCACCCCTCCACTTT
-,TRBV15,TRBJ1-3,-,CATSRDGGGSGNTIYF,TGTGCCACCAGCAGAGATGGGGGGGGCTCTGGAAACACCATATATTTT
few,TRBV9,TRBJ2-5,TRBD2,CASSQTNSGARGETQYF,TGTGCCAGCAGCCAAACCAATAGCGGGGCTAGGGGAGAGACCCAGTACTTC
-,TRBV5-5,TRBJ2-3,-,CASSPLGLVTDTQYF,TGTGCCAGCAGCCCGTTAGGACTGGTCACAGATACGCAGTATTTT
few,TRBV7-2,TRBJ2-7,TRBD2,CASSLDTSGGRKQYF,TGTGCCAGCAGCTTGGATACTAGCGGGGGAAGAAAGCAGTACTTC
once,TRBV7-2,TRBJ2-5,TRBD1,CASSLVWTGVRETQYF,TGTGCCAGCAGCTTAGTGTGGACAGGGGTTAGAGAGACCCAGTACTTC
-,TRBV5-5,TRBJ1-4,-,CASSLDGSTNEKLFF,TGTGCCAGCAGCTTGGACGGTTCAACTAATGAAAAACTGTTTTTT
-,TRBV4-1,TRBJ2-7,-,CASSQARQGGQQYF,TGCGCCAGCAGCCAAGCTCGCCAGGGGGGTCAGCAGTACTTC
-,TRBV5-6,TRBJ1-5,-,CASSFGGLTSQPQHF,TGTGCCAGCAGCTTTGGGGGACTAACGAGTCAGCCCCAGCATTTT
-,TRBV5-5,TRBJ1-6,-,CASSLIAVGSPLHF,TGTGCCAGCAGCTTGATAGCTGTCGGTTCACCCCTCCACTTT
-,TRBV5-1,TRBJ2-6,TRBD2,CASSETSGSSGANVLTF,TGCGCCAGCAGCGAGACTAGCGGGTCATCTGGGGCCAACGTCCTGACTTTC
-,TRBV18,TRBJ1-1,-,CASSRSRGNTEAFF,TGTGCCAGCTCGCGATCCAGGGGGAACACTGAAGCTTTCTTT
-,TRBV2,TRBJ1-1,-,CASSLGGGDTEAFF,TGTGCCAGCAGCCTCGGGGGGGGAGACACTGAAGCTTTCTTT
-,TRBV11-3,TRBJ2-3,-,CASSLESFGGGGTDTQYF,TGTGCCAGCAGCTTAGAGTCTTTCGGGGGTGGCGGCACAGATACGCAGTATTTT
-,TRBV7-3,TRBJ1-1,-,CASSLKGGMNTEAFF,TGTGCCAGCAGCTTAAAGGGGGGGATGAACACTGAAGCTTTCTTT
-,TRBV30,TRBJ1-1,-,CALCGLMNTEAFF,TGTGCGCTTTGCGGACTTATGAACACTGAAGCTTTCTTT
-,TRBV18,TRBJ1-2,TRBD1,CASSPTGGGVGYTF,TGTGCCAGCTCGCCTACAGGGGGCGGAGTTGGCTACACCTTC
once,TRBV5-4,TRBJ2-2,TRBD2,CASSSGLASNTGELFF,TGTGCCAGCAGCTCAGGACTAGCGTCGAACACCGGGGAGCTGTTTTTT
-,TRBV5-5,TRBJ2-2,TRBD2,CASSLLGGNAGELFF,TGTGCCAGCAGCTTGTTGGGAGGGAACGCCGGGGAGCTGTTTTTT
-,TRBV15,TRBJ1-2,-,CATSSGDDGYTF,TGTGCCACCAGTTCAGGGGACGATGGCTACACCTTC
-,TRBV7-9,TRBJ2-3,-,CASRYIADTQYF,TGTGCCAGCAGGTATATCGCAGATACGCAGTATTTT
-,TRBV5-5,TRBJ1-5,TRBD1,CASSLAGTGEPQHF,TGTGCCAGCAGCTTGGCCGGGACAGGGGAGCCCCAGCATTTT
-,TRBV3-1/TRBV3-2,TRBJ2-5,-,CASSRGQETQYF,TGTGCCAGCAGTAGGGGCCAAGAGACCCAGTACTTC
-,TRBV2,TRBJ1-6,-,CASSETRGGWSGNSPLHF,TGTGCCAGCAGTGAAACCCGAGGGGGATGGAGTGGGAATTCACCCCTCCACTTT
once,TRBV19,TRBJ2-7,TRBD2,CASSSLSGGLDYEQYF,TGTGCCAGTAGTTCACTGAGCGGGGGGCTCGACTACGAGCAGTACTTC
few,TRBV6-2/TRBV6-3,TRBJ2-5,-,CASSYLGGGADQETQYF,TGTGCCAGCAGTTACCTAGGTGGGGGGGCGGACCAAGAGACCCAGTACTTC
-,TRBV7-8,TRBJ1-5,TRBD1,CASSSGDSLIQPQHF,TGTGCCAGCAGCTCCGGGGACAGTCTGATTCAGCCCCAGCATTTT
-,TRBV19,TRBJ1-6,TRBD1,CASSDRGDSPLHF,TGTGCCAGTAGCGACAGGGGAGATTCACCCCTCCACTTT
-,TRBV5-6,TRBJ1-5,-,CASSPGLLGPQHF,TGTGCCAGCAGCCCGGGACTGCTTGGGCCCCAGCATTTT
-,TRBV5-3,TRBJ1-2,TRBD1,CARSLPGQGRVDGYTF,TGTGCCAGAAGCTTACCGGGACAGGGGAGGGTGGATGGCTACACCTTC
-,TRBV15,TRBJ1-1,-,CATSRDRGWTEAFF,TGTGCCACCAGCAGAGATAGGGGTTGGACTGAAGCTTTCTTT
-,TRBV19,TRBJ2-1,TRBD1,CASRPLTGQSYNEQFF,TGTGCCAGTAGACCGTTGACAGGGCAATCCTACAATGAGCAGTTCTTC
-,TRBV7-8,TRBJ2-5,-,CASSQGSGFIDRETQYF,TGTGCCAGCAGCCAAGGGTCGGGGTTCATAGATAGGGAGACCCAGTACTTC
-,TRBV27,TRBJ1-4,-,CATREGVREKLFF,TGTGCCACCCGAGAGGGGGTGAGGGAAAAACTGTTTTTT
-,TRBV11-2,TRBJ2-1,TRBD1,CASNPTGSDEQFF,TGTGCCAGCAACCCGACAGGGTCGGATGAGCAGTTCTTC
once,TRBV7-8,TRBJ1-2,-,CASTVRWRPAYGYTF,TGTGCCAGCACCGTCCGGTGGAGGCCTGCCTACGGCTACACCTTC
-,TRBV4-1,TRBJ1-4,-,CASSQVLQTEKLFF,TGCGCCAGCAGCCAAGTGTTACAGACGGAAAAACTGTTTTTT
-,TRBV28,TRBJ1-1,-,CASSRPSRVLVRGKASGEAFF,TGTGCCAGCAGTCGGCCTTCTCGCGTTTTGGTCAGGGGTAAAGCAAGCGGTGAAGCTTTCTTT
-,TRBV2,TRBJ1-3,TRBD1,CASNHRGVGGNTIYF,TGTGCCAGCAACCACAGGGGCGTGGGGGGAAACACCATATATTTT
-,TRBV6-5,TRBJ2-6,-,CASSYRGSSGANVLTF,TGTGCCAGCAGTTACAGGGGCAGCTCTGGGGCCAACGTCCTGACTTTC
many,TRBV6-5,TRBJ1-1,TRBD1,CASSLNRGNTEAFF,TGTGCCAGCAGCCTAAACAGGGGAAACACTGAAGCTTTCTTT
-,TRBV14,TRBJ1-3,-,CATTAIGQNSGNTIYF,TGTGCCACCACAGCCATAGGACAGAACTCTGGAAACACCATATATTTT
-,TRBV28,TRBJ1-1,-,CASSSTGEAFF,TGTGCCAGCAGCTCCACAGGGGAAGCTTTCTTT